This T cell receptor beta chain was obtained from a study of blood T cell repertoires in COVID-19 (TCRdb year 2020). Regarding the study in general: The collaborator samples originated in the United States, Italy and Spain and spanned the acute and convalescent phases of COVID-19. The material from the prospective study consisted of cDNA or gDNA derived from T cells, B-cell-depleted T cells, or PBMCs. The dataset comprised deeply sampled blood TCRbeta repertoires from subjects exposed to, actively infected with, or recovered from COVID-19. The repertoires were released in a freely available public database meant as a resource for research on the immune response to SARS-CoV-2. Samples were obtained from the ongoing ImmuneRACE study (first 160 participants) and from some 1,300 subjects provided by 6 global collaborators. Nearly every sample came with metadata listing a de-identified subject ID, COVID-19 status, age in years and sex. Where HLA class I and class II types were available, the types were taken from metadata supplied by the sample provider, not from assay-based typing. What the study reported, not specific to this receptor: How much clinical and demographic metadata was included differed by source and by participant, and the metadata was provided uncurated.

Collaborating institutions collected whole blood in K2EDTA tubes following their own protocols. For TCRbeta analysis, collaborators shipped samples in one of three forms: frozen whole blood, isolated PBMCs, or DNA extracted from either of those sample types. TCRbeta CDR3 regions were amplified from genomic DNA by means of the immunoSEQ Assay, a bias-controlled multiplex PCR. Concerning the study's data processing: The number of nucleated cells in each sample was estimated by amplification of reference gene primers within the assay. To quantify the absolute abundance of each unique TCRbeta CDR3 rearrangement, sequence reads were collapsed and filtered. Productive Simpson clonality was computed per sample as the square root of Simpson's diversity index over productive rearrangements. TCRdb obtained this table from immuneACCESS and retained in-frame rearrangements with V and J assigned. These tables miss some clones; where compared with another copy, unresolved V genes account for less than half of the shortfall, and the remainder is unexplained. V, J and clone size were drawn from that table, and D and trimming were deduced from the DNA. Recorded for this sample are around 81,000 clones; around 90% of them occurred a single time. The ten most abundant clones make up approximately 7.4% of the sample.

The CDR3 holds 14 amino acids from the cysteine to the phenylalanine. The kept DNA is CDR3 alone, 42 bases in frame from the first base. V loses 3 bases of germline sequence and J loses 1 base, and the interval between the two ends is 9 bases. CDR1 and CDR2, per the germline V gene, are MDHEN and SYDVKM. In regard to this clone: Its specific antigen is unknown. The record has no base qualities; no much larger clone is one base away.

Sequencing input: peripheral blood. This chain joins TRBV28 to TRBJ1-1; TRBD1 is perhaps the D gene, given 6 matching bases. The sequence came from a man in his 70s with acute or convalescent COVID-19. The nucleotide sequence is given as TGTGCCAGCAGTTTGCGAGGGGGGAACACTGAAGCTTTCTTT. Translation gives CASSLRGGNTEAFF.